This T cell receptor beta chain was documented in a study of blood T cell repertoires in COVID-19. Across the study: The cDNA or gDNA used as material had been derived from T cells, B-cell-depleted T cells, or PBMCs.

As handled by the study authors: Reference gene primer amplification yielded estimated nucleated cell counts. Clones were sequenced by immunoSEQ multiplex PCR, and TCRdb holds only the in-frame ones, with some missing. V, J and clone size derive from that table, while D and trimming were established from the DNA sequence. This table holds almost 250,000 clones, about 82% found once. In germline, CDR1 is MNHEY, CDR2 SVGAGI. Trimming removed 6 bases at V and 6 bases at J, with 12 bases between. This CDR3 spans 14 amino acids. Participants had their cohort set by participant-reported clinical history. V and J are TRBV6-5 and TRBJ1-6, with TRBD1 as a possible D gene (5 bases). Sequenced input: PBMCs or T cells enriched from blood (not recorded which). The sequence was collected from a woman aged 45-60 years with acute COVID-19. This CDR3 is CASRGGVVNSPLHF. For the CDR3, the DNA is TGTGCCAGCAGGGGGGGGGTAGTTAATTCACCCCTCCACTTT.